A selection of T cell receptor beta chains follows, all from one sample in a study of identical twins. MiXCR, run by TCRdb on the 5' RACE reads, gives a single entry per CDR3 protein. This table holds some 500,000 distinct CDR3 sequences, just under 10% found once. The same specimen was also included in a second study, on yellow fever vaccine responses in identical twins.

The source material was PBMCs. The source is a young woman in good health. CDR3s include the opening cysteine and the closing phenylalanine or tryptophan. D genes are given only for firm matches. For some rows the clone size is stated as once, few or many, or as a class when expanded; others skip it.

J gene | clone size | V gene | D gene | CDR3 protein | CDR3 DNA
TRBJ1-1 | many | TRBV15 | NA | CATSRLNTEAFF | TGTGCCACCAGCAGACTAAACACTGAAGCTTTCTTT
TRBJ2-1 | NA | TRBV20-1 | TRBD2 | CSARTSTSSGNEQFF | TGCAGTGCTAGGACTAGCACGTCCTCTGGCAATGAGCAGTTCTTC
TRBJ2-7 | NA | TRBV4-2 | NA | CASSPSRHSAPNSYEQYF | TGTGCCAGCAGCCCTTCCAGACATAGCGCTCCGAACTCCTACGAGCAGTACTTC
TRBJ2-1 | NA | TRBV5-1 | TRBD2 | CASSLGLAGGPNNEQFF | TGCGCCAGCAGCTTGGGACTAGCGGGAGGGCCGAACAATGAGCAGTTCTTC
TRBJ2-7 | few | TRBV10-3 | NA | CAISEPPGGEVSEQYF | TGTGCCATCAGTGAGCCCCCGGGCGGGGAGGTCAGCGAGCAGTACTTC
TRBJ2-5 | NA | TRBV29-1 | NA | CSVERQGVRETQYF | TGCAGCGTTGAACGCCAGGGTGTGCGAGAGACCCAGTACTTC
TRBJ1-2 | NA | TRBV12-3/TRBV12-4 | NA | CASRQPQFDYGYTF | TGTGCCAGCAGACAACCCCAGTTCGACTATGGCTACACCTTC
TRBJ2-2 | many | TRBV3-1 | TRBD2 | CASSQGTSVNTGELFF | TGTGCCAGCAGCCAAGGAACTAGCGTAAACACCGGGGAGCTGTTTTTT
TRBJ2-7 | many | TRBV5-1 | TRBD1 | CASSYDRERYEQYF | TGCGCCAGCAGCTACGACAGGGAAAGGTACGAGCAGTACTTC
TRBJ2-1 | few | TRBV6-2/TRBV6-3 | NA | CASSYVASRDDEQFF | TGTGCCAGCAGTTACGTGGCCTCCAGAGACGATGAGCAGTTCTTC
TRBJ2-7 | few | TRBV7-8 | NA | CASSFYLANYEQYF | TGTGCCAGCAGCTTTTACTTAGCGAACTACGAGCAGTACTTC
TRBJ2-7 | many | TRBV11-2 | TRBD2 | CASSFRGLAGGNEQYF | TGTGCCAGCAGCTTCCGCGGACTAGCGGGAGGGAACGAGCAGTACTTC
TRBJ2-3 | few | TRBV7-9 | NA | CASSLAPQNTDTQYF | TGTGCCAGCAGCTTAGCCCCCCAGAACACAGATACGCAGTATTTT
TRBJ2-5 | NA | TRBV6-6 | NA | CATGLTQETQYF | TGTGCCACCGGACTCACACAAGAGACCCAGTACTTC
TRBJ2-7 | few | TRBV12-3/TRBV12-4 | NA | CASRLGQGYEQYF | TGTGCCAGCAGGTTAGGACAAGGCTACGAGCAGTACTTC
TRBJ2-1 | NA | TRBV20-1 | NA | CSARDFGKISSYNEQFF | TGCAGTGCTAGAGATTTTGGGAAGATCTCCTCCTACAATGAGCAGTTCTTC
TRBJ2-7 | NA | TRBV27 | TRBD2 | CASSQIAGTYEQYF | TGTGCCAGCAGTCAAATAGCGGGAACCTACGAGCAGTACTTC
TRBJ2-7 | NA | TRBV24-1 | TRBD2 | CATSDAGTSGYEQYF | TGTGCCACCAGTGATGCCGGGACTAGCGGCTACGAGCAGTACTTC
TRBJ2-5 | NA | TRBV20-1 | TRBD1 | CSARDRDKETQYF | TGCAGTGCCAGGGACAGGGACAAAGAGACCCAGTACTTC
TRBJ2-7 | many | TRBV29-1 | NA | CSVEAGPSYEQYF | TGCAGCGTTGAGGCAGGGCCCTCCTACGAGCAGTACTTC
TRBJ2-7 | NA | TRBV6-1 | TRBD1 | CASSPGTGAGAGYF | TGTGCCAGCAGTCCTGGGACAGGGGCGGGTGCAGGGTACTTC
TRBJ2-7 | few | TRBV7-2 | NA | CASSSRGPGEQYF | TGTGCCAGCAGCTCCCGGGGCCCTGGCGAGCAGTACTTC
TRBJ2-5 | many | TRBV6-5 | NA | CASSYGRQEETQYF | TGTGCCAGCAGTTACGGCCGACAGGAAGAGACCCAGTACTTC